The next 10 T cell receptor beta chains were all read from a single sample in a study of OX40 agonist ivuxolimab in advanced cancers. Profiling relied on immunoSEQ multiplex PCR, and the TCRdb table lists in-frame clones only, not all of them. Among 60,000 to 75,000 clones listed, about 83% were seen once. The starting material was CD4+ or CD8+ T cells sorted from blood, obtained in a trial of the OX40 agonist ivuxolimab. The receptors derive from an adult with an advanced solid tumor such as melanoma, head and neck, liver or kidney cancer.

The chain is built from TRBV19 and TRBJ2-5, with D tentatively TRBD2 (6 bases). Germline V gene data show CDR1 as LNHDA and CDR2 as SQIVND (reference sequence). V gave up 8 bases and J gave up 9 bases, with 10 bases separating them. The CDR3 is 10 residues long. CDR3 in DNA: TGTGCCAGTGGTAGGGAGGCCCAGTACTTC. Its protein is CASGREAQYF.

V usage is TRBV7-3 and J usage is TRBJ2-1; 12 positions agree with TRBD1. The germline gives CDR1 SGHTA, CDR2 FQGTGA. Germline trimming cut 2 bases from V and 4 bases from J; bases unmatched to any gene: 12. The CDR3 has 19 residues. The CDR3 nucleotides read TGTGCCAGCAGCTTACATGGGACAGGGGGCGCGGTGAATTACAATGAGCAGTTCTTC. This encodes CASSLHGTGGAVNYNEQFF.

V is TRBV7-9 and J is TRBJ1-4, with a weak D call TRBD1 (6 bases). The germline gives CDR1 SEHNR, CDR2 FQNEAQ (reference sequence). Between the trimmed V and J ends, which lost 5 bases and 4 bases, there was a span of 11 bases. This CDR3 is built from 14 residues. In nucleotides, the CDR3 is TGTGCCAGCAGCCCACAGGGTTATAATGAAAAACTGTTTTTT. The encoded protein is CASSPQGYNEKLFF.

The rearrangement links TRBV10-1 to TRBJ2-5; TRBD2 is a possible D gene (6 bases). Germline values: CDR1 WNHNN, CDR2 SYGVQD (reference sequence). V lost 4 bases, J lost 9 bases, and 21 bases lay in between. There are 15 residues in the CDR3. For the CDR3, the DNA is TGCGCCAGCAGTGGAGGCCTTAGCGGAACTGAGGCCCAGTACTTC. Its translation: CASSGGLSGTEAQYF.

The J gene is TRBJ2-3, the V gene TRBV5-1; no clear D gene. The CDR3 runs 15 residues. The germline V gene encodes CDR1 SGHRS and CDR2 YFSETQ. The V gene lost 7 bases and the J gene lost 0 bases, with 15 bases spanning the gap. The CDR3 sequence: CASFRTGASTDTQYF. In DNA form, the CDR3 reads TGCGCCAGCTTCCGGACCGGTGCTAGCACAGATACGCAGTATTTT.

The CDR3 region has the DNA TGTGCCAGCAGCTCGTGGACAGGTTCAACTGAAGCTTTCTTT. It translates to CASSSWTGSTEAFF. The chain joins TRBV7-9 to TRBJ1-1; TRBD1 aligns across 7 bases. The length of the CDR3 is 14 residues. CDR1 SEHNR and CDR2 FQNEAQ come from the germline V gene (reference sequence). The junction had 7 bases not matched to a gene; V was cut back by 4 bases and J by 5 bases.

V gene TRBV5-1 combines with J gene TRBJ2-3; TRBD1 is a possible D gene (6 bases). V lost 0 bases and J 2 bases, leaving 13 bases between the germline ends. Germline-derived CDR1 and CDR2 are SGHRS and YFSETQ. The CDR3 runs 16 residues. Here the CDR3 reads CASSLAMTGFTDTQYF. CDR3 DNA: TGCGCCAGCAGCTTGGCCATGACAGGCTTCACAGATACGCAGTATTTT. Drawing the rest from reference TRBV5-1 and TRBJ2-3, the complete variable domain is KAGVTQTPRYLIKTRGQQVTLSCSPISGHRSVSWYQQTPGQGLQFLFEYFSETQRNKGNFPGRFSGRQFSNSRSEMNVSTLELGDSALYLCASSLAMTGFTDTQYFGPGTRLTVL.

V is TRBV4-1 and J is TRBJ1-1, with unresolved D. The germline V and J ends were trimmed by 3 bases and 1 base, with 12 bases remaining between them. Germline V lookup: CDR1 MGHRA, CDR2 YSYEKL. The CDR3 covers 15 residues. The CDR3 DNA follows: TGCGCCAGCAGCCAGTCTGGAACTGGGAACACTGAAGCTTTCTTT. Translating it yields CASSQSGTGNTEAFF.

This clone was recorded only once. The rearrangement links TRBV9 to TRBJ2-5; D uncertain. The CDR3 length is 13 residues. Deletions cut 7 bases from V and 4 bases from J, with 14 bases between. The germline gives CDR1 SGDLS, CDR2 YYNGEE. The CDR3 bases are TGTGCCAGCTCCCTTCCAAAGGGAGAGACCCAGTACTTC. Its translation: CASSLPKGETQYF.

The genes are TRBV25-1 and TRBJ1-2, with 7 bases lining up with TRBD1. The V gene end was trimmed by 8 bases and the J gene end by 6 bases; junction bases not matched to a gene: 12. The CDR3 spans 14 residues. Germline values: CDR1 MGHDK, CDR2 SYGVNS. The CDR3 region has the DNA TGTGCCAGCCAGGGGGGGGATTGGTCCAATGGCTACACCTTC. It encodes CASQGGDWSNGYTF.